The TCR beta chain described here comes from a study of blood T cell repertoires in COVID-19. Under the authors' procedure: The assay estimated nucleated cells by amplifying reference gene primers. Sequencing used immunoSEQ multiplex PCR; TCRdb keeps in-frame clones, though not all of them. That table furnishes V, J and clone size, whereas the DNA furnished D and trimming. The sample has around 120,000 clones; roughly 90% are singletons. Enrolled during active infection, Seattle patients were then followed longitudinally. This TCR was recovered from a man in his sixties with COVID-19, enrolled during active disease. The material sequenced was peripheral blood.

The CDR3 bases are TGCGCCAGCAGCTCCGGGACAGGGCTTGCCGGGGAGCTGTTTTTT. It is translated as CASSSGTGLAGELFF. The chain carries TRBV5-1 and TRBJ2-2, with 9 bases fitting TRBD1. Per the germline V gene, CDR1 is SGHRS and CDR2 is YFSETQ. This CDR3 spans 15 amino acids. Germline trimming cut 3 bases from V and 6 bases from J; bases unmatched to any gene: 6.